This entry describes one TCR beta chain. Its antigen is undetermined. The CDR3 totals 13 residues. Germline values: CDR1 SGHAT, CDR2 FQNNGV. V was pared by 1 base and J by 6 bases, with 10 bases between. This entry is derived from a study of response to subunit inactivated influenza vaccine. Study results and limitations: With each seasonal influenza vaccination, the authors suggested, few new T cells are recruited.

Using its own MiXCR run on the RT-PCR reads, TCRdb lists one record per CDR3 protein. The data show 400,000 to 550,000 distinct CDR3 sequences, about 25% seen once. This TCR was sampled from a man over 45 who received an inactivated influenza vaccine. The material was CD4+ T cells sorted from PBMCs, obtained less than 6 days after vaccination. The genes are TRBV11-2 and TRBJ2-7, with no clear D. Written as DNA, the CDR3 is TGTGCCAGCAGCTTAGGGATCGGACGCGAGCAGTACTTC. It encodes CASSLGIGREQYF.